This entry describes one T cell receptor (beta chain). Profiling relied on immunoSEQ multiplex PCR, and the TCRdb table lists in-frame clones only, not all of them. The sample contains about 100,000 clones, 85% to 95% of which appear only once. The data belong to a study of control samples from healthy donors and cancer patients. V was clipped by 1 base and J by 1 base, with 11 bases between them. Germline V lookup: CDR1 SQVTM, CDR2 ANQGSEA. This CDR3 spans 15 amino acids. The TCR sequence derives from a man aged 18 to 29 in good health. The sequencing sample was made of blood. This chain connects TRBV29-1 to TRBJ1-3; D not resolved. The chain's CDR3 is CSVEARPVSGNTIYF. The CDR3 region has the DNA TGCAGCGTTGAAGCGCGGCCGGTTTCTGGAAACACCATATATTTT.